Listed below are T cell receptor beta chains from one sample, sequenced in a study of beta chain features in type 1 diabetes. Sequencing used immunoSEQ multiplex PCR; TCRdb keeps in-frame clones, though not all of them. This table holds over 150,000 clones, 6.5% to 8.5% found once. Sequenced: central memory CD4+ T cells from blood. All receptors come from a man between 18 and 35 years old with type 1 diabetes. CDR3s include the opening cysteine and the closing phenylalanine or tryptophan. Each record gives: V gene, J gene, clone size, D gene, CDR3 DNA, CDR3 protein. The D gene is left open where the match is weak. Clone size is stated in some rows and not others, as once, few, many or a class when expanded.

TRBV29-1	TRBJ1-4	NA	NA	TGCAGCGTTGAACTGGGGGCCAGTGAAAAACTGTTTTTT	CSVELGASEKLFF
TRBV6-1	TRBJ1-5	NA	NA	TGTGCCAGCAGGGAGGGTGGTGGGGTTGGGCAGCCCCAGCATTTT	CASREGGGVGQPQHF
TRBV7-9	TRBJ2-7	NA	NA	TGTGCCACCAGGAGAGACTCCTACGAGCAGTACTTC	CATRRDSYEQYF
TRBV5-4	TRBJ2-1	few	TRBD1	TGTGCCAGCAGGAGACAGGGGGCTGTCGATGAGCAGTTCTTC	CASRRQGAVDEQFF
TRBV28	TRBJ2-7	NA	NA	TGTGCCAGCTCCAGCCCGGACGGGGCCAGGGGCGAGCAGTACTTC	CASSSPDGARGEQYF
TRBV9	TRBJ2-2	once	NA	TGTGCCAGCAGCGTAGGGGGGCGGCCGAACACCGGGGAGCTGTTTTTT	CASSVGGRPNTGELFF
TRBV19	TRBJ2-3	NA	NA	TGTGCCAGTACCACGCCGGGACTTGGCAGCCGCTCAGATACGCAGTATTTT	CASTTPGLGSRSDTQYF
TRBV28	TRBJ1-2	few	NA	TGTGCCAGCAGTTTAAACAGCTATGGCTACACCTTC	CASSLNSYGYTF
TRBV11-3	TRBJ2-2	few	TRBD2	TGTGCCAGCAGCCTACTAGCGTCGAACACCGGGGAGCTGTTTTTT	CASSLLASNTGELFF
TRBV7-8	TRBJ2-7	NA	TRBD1	TGTGCCAGCAGCCCATCCGGGACAGGGAAGAGCTACGAGCAGTACTTC	CASSPSGTGKSYEQYF
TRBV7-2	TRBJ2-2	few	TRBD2	TGTGCCAGCAGCTGGGCAGCGGGAGGAGGGGCCGGGGAGCTGTTTTTT	CASSWAAGGGAGELFF
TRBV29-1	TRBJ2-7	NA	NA	TGCAGCGTCCTCTTGAGTTCCTACGAGCAGTACTTC	CSVLLSSYEQYF
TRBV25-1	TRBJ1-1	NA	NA	TGTGCCAGTTCGTATAGGGGAGGGACTGAAGCTTTCTTT	CASSYRGGTEAFF
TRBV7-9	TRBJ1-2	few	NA	TGTGCCAGCAGCTTAAAGGGGGTCGGCTACACCTTC	CASSLKGVGYTF
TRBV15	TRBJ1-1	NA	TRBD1	TGTGCCACCAGCAGAGGGGACAGGGCGGAAGCTTTCTTT	CATSRGDRAEAFF
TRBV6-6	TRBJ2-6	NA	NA	TGTGCCAGCAGTTCCAGTCTCTCTGGGGCCAACGTCCTGACTTTC	CASSSSLSGANVLTF
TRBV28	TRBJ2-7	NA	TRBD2	TGTGCCAGCAGAGGGACTAGCGGAGCGACCTACGAGCAGTACTTC	CASRGTSGATYEQYF
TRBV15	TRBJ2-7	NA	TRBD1	TGTGCCACCAGCAGATCCCTCGGACAGGGAAGGGAGCAGTACTTC	CATSRSLGQGREQYF
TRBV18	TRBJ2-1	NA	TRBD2	TGTGCCAGCTCACCAACTAGCGGGGGGGCCGATGAGCAGTTCTTC	CASSPTSGGADEQFF
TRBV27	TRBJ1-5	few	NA	TGTGCCAGCAGTTTTCAGAATAGCAATCAGCCCCAGCATTTT	CASSFQNSNQPQHF
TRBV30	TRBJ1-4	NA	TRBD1	TGTGCCTGGAGTGACGGGACAGGGGGTGGAGAAAAACTGTTTTTT	CAWSDGTGGGEKLFF
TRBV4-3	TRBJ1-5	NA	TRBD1	TGCGCCAGCAGCCAAGACGTTGGGGACAGGGAAAATCAGCCCCAGCATTTT	CASSQDVGDRENQPQHF
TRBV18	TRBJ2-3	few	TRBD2	TGTGCCAGCTCACCACTTAGCGGGAGGACTTCAGGAAATACGCAGTATTTT	CASSPLSGRTSGNTQYF
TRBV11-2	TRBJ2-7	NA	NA	TGTGCCAGCAGCTTTCGGGGTCAGGGGAGGGAGAGGGGGTACGAGCAGTACTTC	CASSFRGQGRERGYEQYF
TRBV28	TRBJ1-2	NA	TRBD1	TGTGCCAGCAGTTCGGACAGGCCCTACACCTTC	CASSSDRPYTF
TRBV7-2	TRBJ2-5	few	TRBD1	TGTGCCAGCAGCTTAAGTTCGACAGGGGGCCAGGAGACCCAGTACTTC	CASSLSSTGGQETQYF
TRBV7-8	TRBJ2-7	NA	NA	TGTGCCAGCAGCCTCCAGGGATTTTCAGACGAGCAGTACTTC	CASSLQGFSDEQYF
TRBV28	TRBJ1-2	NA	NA	TGTGCCAGCAGTTTATCCATCTATGGCTACACCTTC	CASSLSIYGYTF
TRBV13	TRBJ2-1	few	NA	TGTGCCAGCAGCTTAATGGGCGGGGGCCGTCGTGAGCAGTTCTTC	CASSLMGGGRREQFF
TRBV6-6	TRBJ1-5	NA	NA	TGTGCCAGCAGTTCCCCAGGGCAGCCCAATCAGCCCCAGCATTTT	CASSSPGQPNQPQHF
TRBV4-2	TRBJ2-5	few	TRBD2	TGTGCCAGCAGCCCCAGCGCCAGCGGGAGGCTAAAAGAGACCCAGTACTTC	CASSPSASGRLKETQYF
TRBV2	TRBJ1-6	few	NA	TGTGCCAGCACCGGAGACAGTCCCTCACCCCTCCACTTT	CASTGDSPSPLHF
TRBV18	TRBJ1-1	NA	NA	TGTGCCAGCTCACCAGCGGCAGGGGAGACGTTCACTGAAGCTTTCTTT	CASSPAAGETFTEAFF
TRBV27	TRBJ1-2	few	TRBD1	TGTGCCAGCAGCTCGGGACAGGGGGTATTTGGCTACACCTTC	CASSSGQGVFGYTF
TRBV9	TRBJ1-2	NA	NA	TGTGCCAGCAGCAATACAGGGAATTATGGCTACACCTTC	CASSNTGNYGYTF
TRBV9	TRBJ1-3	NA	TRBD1	TGTGCCAGCAGCGAACAGGGGGCCACTGGAAACACCATATATTTT	CASSEQGATGNTIYF
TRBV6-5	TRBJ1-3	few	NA	TGTGCCAGCAGGGGGCCGGGAAACACCATATATTTT	CASRGPGNTIYF
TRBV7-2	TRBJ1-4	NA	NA	TGTGCCAGCAGCTTACAGGGGGAAAAACTGTTTTTT	CASSLQGEKLFF
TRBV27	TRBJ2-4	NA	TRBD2	TGTGCCAGCAGTTTAGCGGGAGGCCCAGTAGCCAAAAACATTCAGTACTTC	CASSLAGGPVAKNIQYF
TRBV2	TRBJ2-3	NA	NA	TGTGCCAGCACTACGACCCCACAGAATACGCAGTATTTT	CASTTTPQNTQYF
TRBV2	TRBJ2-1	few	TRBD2	TGTGCCAGCAGTGTAGGACTAGCAATGAATGAGCAGTTCTTC	CASSVGLAMNEQFF
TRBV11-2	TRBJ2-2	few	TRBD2	TGTGCCAGCAGCCCCCTCACAGCGGGAGTTGCCGGGGAGCTGTTTTTT	CASSPLTAGVAGELFF